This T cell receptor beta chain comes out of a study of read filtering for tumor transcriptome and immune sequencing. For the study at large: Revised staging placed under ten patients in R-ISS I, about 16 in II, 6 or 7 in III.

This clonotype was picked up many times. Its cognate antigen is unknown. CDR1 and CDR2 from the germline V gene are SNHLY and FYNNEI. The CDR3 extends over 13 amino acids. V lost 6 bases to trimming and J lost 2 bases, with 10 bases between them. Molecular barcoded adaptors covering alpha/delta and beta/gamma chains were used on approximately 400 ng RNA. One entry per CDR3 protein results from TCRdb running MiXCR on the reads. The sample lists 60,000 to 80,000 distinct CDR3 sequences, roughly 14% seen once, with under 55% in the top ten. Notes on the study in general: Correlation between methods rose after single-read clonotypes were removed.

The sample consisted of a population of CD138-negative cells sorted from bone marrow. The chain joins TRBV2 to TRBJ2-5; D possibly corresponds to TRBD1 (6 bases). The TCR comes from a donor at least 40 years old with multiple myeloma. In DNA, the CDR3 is TGTGCCAGCAGAGTAGGGGGACAAGAGACCCAGTACTTC. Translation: CASRVGGQETQYF.